Below are 13 T cell receptor beta chains sequenced from a single sample in a study of shared T cell receptors in the human thymus. Sequencing used immunoSEQ multiplex PCR; TCRdb keeps in-frame clones, though not all of them. The sample yields hundreds of thousands of clones, 70% to 90% seen once. The same sample was also studied in work on human thymus T cells.

Specimen: thymocytes. All receptors derive from a boy in the first two years of life with a congenital heart defect.

The chain links TRBV7-9 to TRBJ2-7; 7 bases line up with TRBD1. CDR1 and CDR2 (germline): SEHNR, FQNEAQ (reference sequence). This CDR3 contains 15 residues. J lost 0 bases, V lost 3 bases, and 5 bases had no gene match. DNA of the CDR3: TGTGCCAGCAGCTTTCCGCGACAGGGCTCCTACGAGCAGTACTTC. This sequence encodes CASSFPRQGSYEQYF.

This clone appeared a few times. The CDR3, as DNA: TGCGCCAGCAGTGAGTACGGGGCTGGGGCCAACGTCCTGACTTTC. This translates into CASSEYGAGANVLTF. V and J are TRBV10-2 and TRBJ2-6; TRBD2 might be the D (5 bases). With 1 base removed from V and 2 bases from J, the gap between germline ends came to 6 bases. In germline, CDR1 is WSHSY, CDR2 SAAADI. This CDR3 has 15 residues.

The gene calls are TRBV20-1 and TRBJ2-1; D call uncertain. Germline assignment: CDR1 DFQATT and CDR2 SNEGSKA (reference sequence). Deletions cut 1 base from V and 15 bases from J, with 13 bases between. The CDR3 extends over 11 amino acids. DNA for the CDR3: TGCAGTGCTAGAGGTTCACCGCGAAGGTTCTTC. Its protein product is CSARGSPRRFF.

The chain links TRBV4-1 to TRBJ2-5, with D possibly matching TRBD2 (6 bases). V lost 0 bases, J lost 2 bases, and 13 bases lay in between. The germline V gene encodes CDR1 MGHRA and CDR2 YSYEKL. The CDR3 contains 16 residues. CDR3 DNA: TGCGCCAGCAGCCAAGACGCTAGCGAGGGACAAGAGACCCAGTACTTC. Protein: CASSQDASEGQETQYF.

The chain couples TRBV2 to TRBJ2-7, with TRBD2 matching over 7 bases. Trimming removed 2 bases from V and 2 bases from J; junction bases left unmatched: 6. CDR1 is SNHLY, CDR2 FYNNEI, per germline. The CDR3 extends over 15 amino acids. In DNA, the CDR3 is TGTGCCAGCAGTGAACGGGCTAGCGGACCCTACGAGCAGTACTTC. This codes for CASSERASGPYEQYF.

The chain is built from TRBV7-8 and TRBJ1-2, with 8 nucleotides matching TRBD1. Trimming took 0 bases from V and 6 from J; bases not matched to a gene: 6. Germline lookup yields CDR1 SGHVS and CDR2 FQNEAQ. The CDR3 contains 15 residues. CDR3 amino acids: CASSLATQGADGYTF. Here the CDR3 DNA reads TGTGCCAGCAGCTTAGCGACCCAGGGGGCGGATGGCTACACCTTC.

This sequence joins TRBV5-1 and TRBJ1-1; no firm D call. The CDR3 length is 15 residues. V lost 6 bases to trimming and J lost 1 base, with 16 bases between them. Germline V gene lookup returns CDR1 SGHRS and CDR2 YFSETQ. CDR3 coding DNA: TGCGCCAGCACGAGGATTCGATTTCCGAACACTGAAGCTTTCTTT. Translated: CASTRIRFPNTEAFF. Full variable domain (remainder filled in from reference TRBV5-1 and TRBJ1-1): KAGVTQTPRYLIKTRGQQVTLSCSPISGHRSVSWYQQTPGQGLQFLFEYFSETQRNKGNFPGRFSGRQFSNSRSEMNVSTLELGDSALYLCASTRIRFPNTEAFFGQGTRLTVV.

This chain uses TRBV4-1 with TRBJ2-1; D may be TRBD2 (5 bases). This CDR3 is built from 18 residues. Germline lookup yields CDR1 MGHRA and CDR2 YSYEKL. Trimming pared 1 base from V and 5 bases from J, leaving 21 bases between. As DNA, the CDR3 is TGCGCCAGCAGCCAAGCGGTACTCCGGGAAGGCCAAAACAATGAGCAGTTCTTC. Translating gives CASSQAVLREGQNNEQFF.

This chain links TRBV15 with TRBJ2-6; 7 nucleotides match TRBD1. Germline V gives CDR1 LNHNV, CDR2 YYDKDF (reference sequence). The V segment lost 3 bases and the J segment 0 bases; nucleotides outside the gene matches: 11. The CDR3 has 19 residues. In DNA, the CDR3 is TGTGCCACCAGCAGTGGGGACAGCAAAATCCTCTCTGGGGCCAACGTCCTGACTTTC. It encodes CATSSGDSKILSGANVLTF.

To note about this clone: This sample also contains other DNA sequences that code for the same CDR3. This sequence joins TRBV4-1 and TRBJ1-6; 7 bases fit TRBD1. The CDR3 runs to 15 residues. Germline trimming cut 4 bases from V and 5 bases from J; bases unmatched to any gene: 5. Per germline, CDR1 MGHRA and CDR2 YSYEKL. The CDR3 nucleotides read TGCGCCAGCAGCCCACGGACAGGCGATAATTCACCCCTCCACTTT. This translates into CASSPRTGDNSPLHF.

The chain links TRBV10-2 to TRBJ2-6; 15 nucleotides line up with TRBD2. V shed 10 bases and J 4 bases; nucleotides not matched to a gene: 8. The CDR3 contains 17 residues. Germline V gene lookup returns CDR1 WSHSY and CDR2 SAAADI. CDR3 nucleotides: TGCGCCATCCGGACTAGCGGGAGGGCCCCAGGGGCCAACGTCCTGACTTTC. This gives the protein CAIRTSGRAPGANVLTF.

J is TRBJ1-1 and V is TRBV2; 11 nucleotides align to TRBD1. Trimming removed 1 base from V and 0 bases from J; junction bases left unmatched: 1. Germline values: CDR1 SNHLY, CDR2 FYNNEI. CDR3 length equals 16 residues. The DNA of the CDR3 is TGTGCCAGCAGTGAAGGGACAGGGGGCATGAACACTGAAGCTTTCTTT. Amino acid sequence: CASSEGTGGMNTEAFF. Full variable domain (remainder filled in from reference TRBV2 and TRBJ1-1): EPEVTQTPSHQVTQMGQEVILRCVPISNHLYFYWYRQILGQKVEFLVSFYNNEISEKSEIFDDQFSVERPDGSNFTLKIRSTKLEDSAMYFCASSEGTGGMNTEAFFGQGTRLTVV.

The V gene is TRBV7-9, the J gene TRBJ2-1, with 7 bases lining up with TRBD1. The CDR3 runs to 13 residues. Germline V gene data show CDR1 as SEHNR and CDR2 as FQNEAQ (reference sequence). J gave up 9 bases and V 1 base, and 3 bases lay outside the gene matches. The CDR3 sequence: CASSLDRGPEQFF. In DNA form, the CDR3 reads TGTGCCAGCAGCTTAGACAGGGGACCTGAGCAGTTCTTC.